These 13 T cell receptor beta chains share one sample of origin, sequenced in a study of T cell responses to AZD1222 COVID-19 vaccine. Produced via immunoSEQ multiplex PCR; TCRdb's table is partial and in-frame only. This sample has about 93,000 clones; just over 85% occur once, and the top ten carry 5.5% to 7%. The sequencing here drew on peripheral blood, taken on day 0 of AZD1222 vaccination. Source of these receptors: an adult in good health.

The chain couples TRBV2 to TRBJ2-3; possibly TRBD1 or TRBD2 for D (5 bases each). The CDR3 length is 15 residues. The V gene lost 4 bases and the J gene lost 1 base, with 12 bases spanning the gap. Germline V lookup: CDR1 SNHLY, CDR2 FYNNEI. The CDR3 is CASSGDSGGTDTQYF. CDR3 coding DNA: TGTGCCAGCAGTGGTGACAGCGGCGGCACAGATACGCAGTATTTT. The variable domain in full, completed from reference TRBV2 and TRBJ2-3, reads EPEVTQTPSHQVTQMGQEVILRCVPISNHLYFYWYRQILGQKVEFLVSFYNNEISEKSEIFDDQFSVERPDGSNFTLKIRSTKLEDSAMYFCASSGDSGGTDTQYFGPGTRLTVL.

The CDR3 reads CASRRPVYEQYF. DNA of the CDR3: TGTGCCAGCAGGAGACCCGTCTACGAGCAGTACTTC. The chain has TRBV2 and TRBJ2-7; the D is unclear. Germline V gene data show CDR1 as SNHLY and CDR2 as FYNNEI. The length of the CDR3 is 12 residues. The V gene lost 6 bases and the J gene lost 3 bases, with 9 bases spanning the gap. Combining the CDR3 with reference TRBV2 and TRBJ2-7 gives the whole variable domain EPEVTQTPSHQVTQMGQEVILRCVPISNHLYFYWYRQILGQKVEFLVSFYNNEISEKSEIFDDQFSVERPDGSNFTLKIRSTKLEDSAMYFCASRRPVYEQYFGPGTRLTVT.

This clone came up many times. This sample includes further DNA sequences coding for the same CDR3. The rearrangement joins TRBV27 to TRBJ1-2; D remains unclear. This CDR3 has 13 residues. In germline, CDR1 is MNHEY, CDR2 SMNVEV (reference sequence). Trimming removed 3 bases at V and 1 base at J, with 6 bases between. CDR3 coding DNA: TGTGCCAGCAGTTTTGAGGGTAACTATGGCTACACCTTC. It translates to CASSFEGNYGYTF.

The gene calls are TRBV7-9 and TRBJ1-5; the D gene is possibly TRBD1 (5 bases). The CDR3 is 12 amino acids. From germline, CDR1 is SEHNR and CDR2 FQNEAQ (reference sequence). With 5 bases removed from V and 9 bases from J, the gap between germline ends came to 11 bases. The CDR3 loop is CASSDSRGPQHF. The CDR3 nucleotides are TGTGCCAGCAGCGACAGCCGGGGGCCCCAGCATTTT. Full variable domain (missing parts from reference TRBV7-9 and TRBJ1-5): DTGVSQNPRHKITKRGQNVTFRCDPISEHNRLYWYRQTLGQGPEFLTYFQNEAQLEKSRLLSDRFSAERPKGSFSTLEIQRTEQGDSAMYLCASSDSRGPQHFGDGTRLSIL.

This chain uses TRBV11-3 with TRBJ2-1, with 14 nucleotides matching TRBD2. This CDR3 contains 18 residues. Germline values: CDR1 SGHNT, CDR2 YENEEA. V shed 4 bases, J shed 8 bases, and the junction held 13 bases outside the gene matches. The CDR3 nucleotides are TGTGCCAGCAGCTCACCCCGCTCGGGACTAGCGGGAGCGGATGAGCAGTTCTTC. Encoded protein: CASSSPRSGLAGADEQFF.

This sequence joins TRBV3-1 (or the pseudogene TRBV3-2) and TRBJ1-2; 9 nucleotides line up with TRBD1. Losses at the gene ends were 1 base for V and 12 bases for J; bases not matched to a gene: 6. The length of the CDR3 is 13 residues. Germline V gives CDR1 LGHDT, CDR2 YNNKEL (reference sequence). The CDR3, as DNA: TGTGCCAGCAGCCAAGGGACAGGGGTTAGTAACACCTTC. This translates into CASSQGTGVSNTF.

This rearrangement joins TRBV11-2 to TRBJ1-4; possibly TRBD1 for D (5 bases). This CDR3 is built from 14 residues. CDR1 is SGHAT and CDR2 is FQNNGV in the germline V gene. V was shortened by 4 bases and J by 3 bases, with 9 bases between the two germline ends. DNA for the CDR3: TGTGCCAGCAGCTATCCAGGGTCTAATGAAAAACTGTTTTTT. Translating gives CASSYPGSNEKLFF. Full variable domain (rest looked up from reference TRBV11-2 and TRBJ1-4): EAGVAQSPRYKIIEKRQSVAFWCNPISGHATLYWYQQILGQGPKLLIQFQNNGVVDDSQLPKDRFSAERLKGVDSTLKIQPAKLEDSAVYLCASSYPGSNEKLFFGSGTQLSVL.

The gene calls are TRBV7-2 and TRBJ2-4; D might be TRBD1 (6 bases). Trimming shortened V by 3 bases and J by 4 bases, and 10 bases separated the two germline ends. The germline CDR1 and CDR2 sequences are SGHTA and FQGNSA. CDR3 size: 14 residues. CDR3 DNA sequence: TGTGCCAGCAGCTTTGGACAGCAGAAAAACATTCAGTACTTC. This translates into CASSFGQQKNIQYF.

The chain carries TRBV19 and TRBJ2-5; tentatively, D is TRBD2 (5 bases). Germline CDR1 and CDR2: LNHDA and SQIVND (reference sequence). CDR3 length equals 12 residues. V was trimmed by 6 bases and J by 5 bases, leaving 10 bases between them. CDR3: CASRDPGETQYF. The CDR3 nucleotides are TGTGCCAGTAGGGATCCGGGGGAGACCCAGTACTTC.

The sample holds one count of this clone. The chain recombines TRBV24-1 with TRBJ1-1; tentative D call: TRBD1 (5 bases). CDR1 KGHDR and CDR2 SFDVKD come from the germline V gene. The CDR3 extends over 12 amino acids. The germline V and J ends were trimmed by 5 bases and 5 bases, with 8 bases remaining between them. The CDR3 region is CATSVEGTEAFF. CDR3 sequence (DNA): TGTGCCACCAGTGTCGAGGGGACTGAAGCTTTCTTT.

The chain is built from TRBV29-1 and TRBJ2-7, with TRBD2 as a possible D gene (6 bases). The CDR3 extends over 12 amino acids. The germline V gene encodes CDR1 SQVTM and CDR2 ANQGSEA. V dropped 7 bases and J dropped 3 bases, with 13 bases sitting between them. Here the CDR3 DNA reads TGCAGCGCCGGGACTCTTTTCTACGAGCAGTACTTC. Residues: CSAGTLFYEQYF.

The chain carries TRBV11-1 and TRBJ2-3, with D maybe TRBD2 (5 bases). V was shortened by 1 base and J by 0 bases, with 8 bases between the two germline ends. The CDR3 is made up of 15 amino acids. Germline V gene data show CDR1 as SGHAT and CDR2 as FQDESV (reference sequence). This CDR3 is CASSLVSSSTDTQYF. In DNA, the CDR3 is TGTGCCAGCAGCTTAGTCTCTAGCAGCACAGATACGCAGTATTTT.

The chain joins TRBV7-8 to TRBJ1-2; 8 bases fit TRBD1. The trim removed 2 bases at V and 4 bases at J, leaving 18 bases unmatched. The germline CDR1 and CDR2 sequences are SGHVS and FQNEAQ. This CDR3 has 19 residues. The CDR3 is CASSLPRDGGTGPFYGYTF. The CDR3, as DNA: TGTGCCAGCAGCTTACCTAGGGATGGCGGGACAGGTCCCTTCTATGGCTACACCTTC.